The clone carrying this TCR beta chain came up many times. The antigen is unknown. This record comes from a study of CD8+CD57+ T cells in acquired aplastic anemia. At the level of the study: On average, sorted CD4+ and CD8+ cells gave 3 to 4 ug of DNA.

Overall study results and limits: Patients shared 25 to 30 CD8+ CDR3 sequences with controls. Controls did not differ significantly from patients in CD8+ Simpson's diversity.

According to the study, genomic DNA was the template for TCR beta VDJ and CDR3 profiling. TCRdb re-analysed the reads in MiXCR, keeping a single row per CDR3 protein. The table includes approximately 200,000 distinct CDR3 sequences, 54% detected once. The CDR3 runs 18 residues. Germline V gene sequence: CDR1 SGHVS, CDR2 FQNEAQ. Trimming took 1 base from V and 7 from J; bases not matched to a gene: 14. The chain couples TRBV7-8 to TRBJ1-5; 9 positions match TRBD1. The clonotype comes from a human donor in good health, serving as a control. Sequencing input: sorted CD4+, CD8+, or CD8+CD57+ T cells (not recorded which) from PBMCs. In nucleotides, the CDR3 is TGTGCCAGCAGCTTAGGAACAGGACAGGGGAAATCTCGGCAGCCCCAGCATTTT. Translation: CASSLGTGQGKSRQPQHF. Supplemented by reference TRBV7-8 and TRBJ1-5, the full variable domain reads GAGVSQSPRYKVAKRGQDVALRCDPISGHVSLFWYQQALGQGPEFLTYFQNEAQLDKSGLPSDRFFAERPEGSVSTLKIQRTQQEDSAVYLCASSLGTGQGKSRQPQHFGDGTRLSIL.